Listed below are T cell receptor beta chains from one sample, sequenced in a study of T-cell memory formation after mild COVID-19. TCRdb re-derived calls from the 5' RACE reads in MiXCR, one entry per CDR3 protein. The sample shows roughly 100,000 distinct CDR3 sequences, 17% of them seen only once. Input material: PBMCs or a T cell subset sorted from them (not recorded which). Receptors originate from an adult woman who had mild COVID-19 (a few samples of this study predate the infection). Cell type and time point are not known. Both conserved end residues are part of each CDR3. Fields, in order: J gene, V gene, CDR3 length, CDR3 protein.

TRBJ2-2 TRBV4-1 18 CASSQDRASGGRTGELFF
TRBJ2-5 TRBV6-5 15 CASSYSGLGGETQYF
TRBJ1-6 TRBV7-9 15 CASSSSDRVNSPLHF
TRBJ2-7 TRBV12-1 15 CASSCLGGRPYERYF
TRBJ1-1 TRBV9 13 CASSVGKGTEAFF
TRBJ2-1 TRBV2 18 CASSDPLTGTGFYNEQFF
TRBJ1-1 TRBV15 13 CATSSQGNTEAFF
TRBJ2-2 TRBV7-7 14 CASSLGEGTGELFF
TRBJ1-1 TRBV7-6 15 CASRLEPGGNTEAFF
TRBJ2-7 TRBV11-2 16 CASSLVTSGRAYEQYF
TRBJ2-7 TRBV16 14 CASNPGRGSYEQYF
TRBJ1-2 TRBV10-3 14 CAISESGLGQGYTF
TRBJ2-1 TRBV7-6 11 CASSQGDEQFF
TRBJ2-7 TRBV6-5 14 CASSSGQQGYEQYF
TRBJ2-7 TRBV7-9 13 CASSPPTGYEQYF
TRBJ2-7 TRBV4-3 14 CASSPGTRSYEQYF
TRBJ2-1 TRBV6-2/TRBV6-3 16 CASSRLSESTDNEQFF
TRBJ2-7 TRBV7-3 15 CASSSSGTGVDEQYF
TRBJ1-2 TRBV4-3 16 CASSQDRQVPNYGYTF
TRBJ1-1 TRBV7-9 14 CASSLPEQNTEAFF
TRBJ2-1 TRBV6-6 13 CASTDNSGDEQFF
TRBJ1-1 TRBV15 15 CATSRALLLNTEAFF
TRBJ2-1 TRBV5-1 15 CASSLGASGSNEQFF
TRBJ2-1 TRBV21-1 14 CASSGTSAGNEQFF
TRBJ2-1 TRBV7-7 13 CASSLEQRHEQFF
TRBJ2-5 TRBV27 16 CASTPCKAPGAETQYF
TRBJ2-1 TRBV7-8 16 CASSFRLAGVGHEQFF
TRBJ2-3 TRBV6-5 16 CASSSDLEGSTDTQYF
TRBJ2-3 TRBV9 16 CASSVGGGAFTDTQYF
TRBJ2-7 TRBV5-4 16 CASSSARGTVIYEQYF
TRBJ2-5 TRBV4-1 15 CASSPQGSYQETQYF
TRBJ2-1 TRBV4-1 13 CASSQDAGAEQFF
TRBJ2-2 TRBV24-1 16 CATSDFTQGGTGELFF
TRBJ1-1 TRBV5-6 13 CASSLGGRGHAFF
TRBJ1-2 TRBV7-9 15 CASSLAGTGNYGYTF
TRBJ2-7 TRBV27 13 CASSSRAPYEQYF
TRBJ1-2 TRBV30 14 CAWSGLGTAYGYTF
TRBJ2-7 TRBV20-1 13 CSARDRGDYEQYF
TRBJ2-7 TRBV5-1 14 CASSVGTAPYEQYF
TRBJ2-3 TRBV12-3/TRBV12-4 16 CASSHRQNFGTDTQYF
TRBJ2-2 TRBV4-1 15 CASSQVQGRSGELFF
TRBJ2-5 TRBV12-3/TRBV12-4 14 CASSLVTGHETQYF